This section outlines one T cell receptor beta chain sequence together with its context. No antigen is known for it. CDR1 MNHNS and CDR2 SASEGT come from the germline V gene. V lost 7 bases and J 6 bases, leaving 9 bases between the germline ends. This CDR3 region has 12 residues. These data originate in a study of blood T cells in healthy people across ages. Study-level results: The study found TCR beta diversity correlated strongly with naive T cell percentage.

A sample-barcoded 5' primer and a J-beta primer mix were used in a second PCR of roughly 6 to 11 cycles. In TCRdb, the 5' RACE reads were re-called with MiXCR into one record per CDR3 protein. The sample holds 710,000 or so distinct CDR3 sequences, 22% seen once. The clonotype was recovered from a man between 65 and 85 years old in good health. The specimen was blood. V is TRBV6-1 and J is TRBJ1-4; D is undetermined. CDR3 region: CASTLAHEKLFF. CDR3 sequence (DNA): TGTGCCAGCACCCTGGCTCATGAAAAACTGTTTTTT.